This T cell receptor (beta chain) was captured by sequencing in a study of blood T cell repertoires in COVID-19. At the level of the study: Specimens from acute and convalescent COVID-19 originated in the United States, Italy and Spain. T cells, B-cell-depleted T cells, or PBMCs provided the cDNA or gDNA that served as material.

V shed 5 bases and J shed 5 bases, with 9 bases lying between them. Germline V gene lookup returns CDR1 MNHEY and CDR2 SVGEGT. The CDR3 is made up of 12 amino acids. Original methodology: Amplification of reference gene primers was used by the study to estimate nucleated cell counts. Some clones are missing from TCRdb's copy, which holds only in-frame ones; the method was immunoSEQ multiplex PCR. That table furnishes V, J and clone size, whereas the DNA furnished D and trimming. The sample has approximately 150,000 clones; around 83% are singletons. Specimen: peripheral blood. This receptor was taken from a woman in her fifties or sixties with acute or convalescent COVID-19. The V and J genes are TRBV6-2 or TRBV6-3 and TRBJ1-2; the D gene is possibly TRBD1 (6 bases). Here the CDR3 reads CASSRGGYGYTF. The CDR3 DNA is TGTGCCAGCAGTAGAGGGGGTTATGGCTACACCTTC.